Following are 15 T cell receptor beta chains from one sample sequenced in a study of Ad26.COV2.S vaccination and SARS-CoV-2 variants. Assay: immunoSEQ multiplex PCR; the TCRdb copy retains only in-frame clones and omits some. The table has tens of thousands of clones, approximately 81% seen once; the top ten hold around a sixth. This material consisted of peripheral blood, taken after recovery from COVID-19. These receptors were obtained from a human donor who had recovered from COVID-19.

The rearrangement links TRBV7-2 to TRBJ1-1; tentatively, D is TRBD1 (5 bases). Germline CDR1 SGHTA, CDR2 FQGNSA. The CDR3 length is 15 residues. V was pared by 4 bases and J by 4 bases, with 16 bases between. The CDR3 region has the DNA TGTGCCAGCAGCTCCGAGCAGGGTTCGGGCACTGAAGCTTTCTTT. Translation gives CASSSEQGSGTEAFF.

This clone was detected only once. This chain connects TRBV28 to TRBJ2-7, with TRBD2 matching over 7 bases. The CDR3 has 15 residues. The germline gives CDR1 MDHEN, CDR2 SYDVKM. The J segment lost 6 bases and the V segment lost 3 bases, leaving 11 bases of the junction unmatched. This CDR3 reads CASSFVGEGSSEQYF. In nucleotides, the CDR3 is TGTGCCAGCAGTTTCGTTGGGGAGGGGTCGAGCGAGCAGTACTTC.

In DNA, the CDR3 is TGTGCCAGCACCGGACTAGCGGGAGTAAATCCGGAGTTCTTC. Protein: CASTGLAGVNPEFF. The V call is TRBV2, the J call TRBJ2-1; 13 nucleotides match TRBD2. V gave up 7 bases and J gave up 14 bases; unmatched junction bases: 11. The germline V gene has CDR1 SNHLY and CDR2 FYNNEI. CDR3 length equals 14 residues.

This clone was observed a single time. The chain links TRBV27 to TRBJ2-3; D perhaps matches TRBD1 (5 bases). V lost 0 bases to trimming and J lost 2 bases, with 9 bases between them. Germline V gene sequence: CDR1 MNHEY, CDR2 SMNVEV (reference sequence). This CDR3 comprises 15 residues. CDR3 loop: CASSLSGLTTDTQYF. In DNA, the CDR3 is TGTGCCAGCAGTTTATCGGGGCTTACCACAGATACGCAGTATTTT.

The chain couples TRBV18 to TRBJ1-6; the D is unclear. The V end lost 3 bases, the J end lost 8 bases, and 11 bases lay between the germline ends. The CDR3 is made up of 14 amino acids. Per germline, CDR1 KGHSH and CDR2 LQKENI. The CDR3 nucleotides read TGTGCCAGCTCACCGGGAGGTTGGGATTCACCCCTCCACTTT. This sequence encodes CASSPGGWDSPLHF.

The V call is TRBV9, the J call TRBJ1-1; 9 bases agree with TRBD1. Looked up from germline, CDR1 is SGDLS and CDR2 is YYNGEE. The CDR3 length is 15 residues. The V gene end was trimmed by 3 bases and the J gene end by 2 bases; junction bases not matched to a gene: 5. The CDR3 nucleotides are TGTGCCAGCAGCGCGAGGACAGGGGCTAACACTGAAGCTTTCTTT. Its translation: CASSARTGANTEAFF.

The chain links TRBV6-5 to TRBJ2-7; D unresolved. The length of the CDR3 is 12 residues. Germline CDR1 reads MNHEY; CDR2 reads SVGAGI. Trimming removed 0 bases from V and 5 bases from J, with 5 bases in between. The CDR3 bases are TGTGCCAGCAGTTACTCGAGAAACGAGCAGTACTTC. This encodes CASSYSRNEQYF.

This chain connects TRBV28 to TRBJ2-1; a weak D match, TRBD2 (5 bases). The CDR3 contains 16 residues. Trimming shortened V by 4 bases and J by 0 bases, and 13 bases separated the two germline ends. The V gene's germline CDR1 is MDHEN and CDR2 SYDVKM. The CDR3 DNA follows: TGTGCCAGCAGTTCCCTGGACTCCCGCTCCTACAATGAGCAGTTCTTC. It yields the protein CASSSLDSRSYNEQFF.

This clone is classed as medium-sized (0.01 to 0.1%). V and J are TRBV4-1 and TRBJ2-1; the match to TRBD1 covers 11 bases. The CDR3 runs 15 residues. Per the germline V gene, CDR1 is MGHRA and CDR2 is YSYEKL. V lost 4 bases, J lost 4 bases, and 3 bases stayed unmatched. CDR3 sequence reads: CASSLGQGAYNEQFF. CDR3 DNA: TGCGCCAGCAGCCTAGGACAGGGGGCATACAATGAGCAGTTCTTC.

This clone was seen more than once but under ten times. The chain recombines TRBV28 with TRBJ1-3; D unresolved. Trimming shortened V by 4 bases and J by 2 bases, and 9 bases separated the two germline ends. CDR3 length equals 14 residues. The germline V gene has CDR1 MDHEN and CDR2 SYDVKM. CDR3 DNA sequence: TGTGCCAGCAGTTCTCGACAAACTGGAAACACCATATATTTT. Protein sequence: CASSSRQTGNTIYF.

This clone was seen a handful of times. V gene TRBV27 combines with J gene TRBJ2-7, with D perhaps matching TRBD1 (6 bases). Looked up from germline, CDR1 is MNHEY and CDR2 is SMNVEV (reference sequence). V lost 8 bases and J lost 0, with 29 bases in between. The CDR3 covers 19 residues. The DNA of the CDR3 is TGTGCCAGCTCCACTCATAGACTAATACCGGGACAAACCTCCTACGAGCAGTACTTC. Its translation: CASSTHRLIPGQTSYEQYF.

For the CDR3, the DNA is TGTGCCAGTAGTATAGATCATAGGAGACAGGGGGTCCGGCAGCCCCAGCATTTT. Amino acids: CASSIDHRRQGVRQPQHF. The V gene is TRBV19, the J gene TRBJ1-5; 9 bases line up with TRBD1. Germline V CDR1 and CDR2: LNHDA, SQIVND (reference sequence). With V trimmed by 0 bases and J by 7 bases, 13 bases remained unmatched. This CDR3 spans 18 amino acids.

In this sample, this clone turned up once. This chain joins TRBV7-9 and TRBJ1-2, with D perhaps TRBD1 (6 bases). The germline V gene has CDR1 SEHNR and CDR2 FQNEAQ (reference sequence). CDR3 length: 13 amino acids. Deletions cut 11 bases from V and 7 bases from J, with 20 bases between. Here the CDR3 DNA reads TGTGCCGGCGGGGGGGGCATCAAAGGTGGCTACACCTTC. Translation gives CAGGGGIKGGYTF.

DNA for the CDR3: TGTGCCAGCCGCCGGGGACATGAGAACACCGGGGAGCTGTTTTTT. Protein sequence: CASRRGHENTGELFF. The rearrangement links TRBV28 to TRBJ2-2, with D possibly matching TRBD1 (6 bases). The CDR3 has 15 residues. Germline CDR1 reads MDHEN; CDR2 reads SYDVKM. V lost 8 bases and J 1 base, leaving 14 bases between the germline ends. The full variable domain, with the rest looked up from reference TRBV28 and TRBJ2-2, is DVKVTQSSRYLVKRTGEKVFLECVQDMDHENMFWYRQDPGLGLRLIYFSYDVKMKEKGDIPEGYSVSREKKERFSLILESASTNQTSMYLCASRRGHENTGELFFGEGSRLTVL.

This rearrangement joins TRBV5-5 to TRBJ2-1; 8 positions match TRBD2. Germline V lookup: CDR1 SGHKS, CDR2 YYEKEE (reference sequence). The CDR3 length is 16 residues. V was clipped by 0 bases and J by 9 bases; unmatched bases: 11. Written as DNA, the CDR3 is TGTGCCAGCAGCTTGGTGAGCGGGGGAATCGGCGCTGAGCAGTTCTTC. Its protein is CASSLVSGGIGAEQFF. The full variable domain, with the rest looked up from reference TRBV5-5 and TRBJ2-1, is DAGVTQSPTHLIKTRGQQVTLRCSPISGHKSVSWYQQVLGQGPQFIFQYYEKEERGRGNFPDRFSARQFPNYSSELNVNALLLGDSALYLCASSLVSGGIGAEQFFGPGTRLTVL.